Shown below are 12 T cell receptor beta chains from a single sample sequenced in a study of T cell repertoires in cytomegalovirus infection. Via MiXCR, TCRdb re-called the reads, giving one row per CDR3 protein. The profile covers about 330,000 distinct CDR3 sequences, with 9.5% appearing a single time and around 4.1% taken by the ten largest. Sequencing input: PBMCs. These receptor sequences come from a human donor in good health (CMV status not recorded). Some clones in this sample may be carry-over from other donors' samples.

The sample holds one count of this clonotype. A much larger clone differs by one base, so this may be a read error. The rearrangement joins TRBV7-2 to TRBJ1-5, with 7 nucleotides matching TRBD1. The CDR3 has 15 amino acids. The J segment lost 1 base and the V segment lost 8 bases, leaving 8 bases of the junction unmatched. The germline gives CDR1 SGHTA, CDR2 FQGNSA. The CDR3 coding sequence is TGTGCCAGCCGCCCCAGGACAGGAAGCAATCAGCCCCAGCATTTT. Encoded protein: CASRPRTGSNQPQHF.

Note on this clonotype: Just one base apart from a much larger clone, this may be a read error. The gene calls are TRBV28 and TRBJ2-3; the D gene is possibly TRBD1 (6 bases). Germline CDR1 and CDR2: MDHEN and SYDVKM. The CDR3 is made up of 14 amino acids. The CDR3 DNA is TGTACCAGCAGTTTGGGGGCCCTGGGGGCGACGCAGTATTTT. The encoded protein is CTSSLGALGATQYF.

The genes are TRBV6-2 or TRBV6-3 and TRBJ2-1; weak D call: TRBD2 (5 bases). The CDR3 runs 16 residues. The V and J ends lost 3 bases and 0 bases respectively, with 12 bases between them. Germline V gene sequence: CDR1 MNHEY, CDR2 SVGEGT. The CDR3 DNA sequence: TGTGCCAGCAGTTATACTAGGCCAAGCTCCTACAATGAGCAGTTCTTC. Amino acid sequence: CASSYTRPSSYNEQFF.

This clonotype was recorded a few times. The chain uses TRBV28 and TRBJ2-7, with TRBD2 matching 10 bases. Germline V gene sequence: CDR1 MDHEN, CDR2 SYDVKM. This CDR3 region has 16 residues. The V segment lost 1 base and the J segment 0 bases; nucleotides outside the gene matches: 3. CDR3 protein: CASSLSASGSSYEQYF. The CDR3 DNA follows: TGTGCCAGCAGTTTATCGGCTAGCGGGAGCTCCTACGAGCAGTACTTC.

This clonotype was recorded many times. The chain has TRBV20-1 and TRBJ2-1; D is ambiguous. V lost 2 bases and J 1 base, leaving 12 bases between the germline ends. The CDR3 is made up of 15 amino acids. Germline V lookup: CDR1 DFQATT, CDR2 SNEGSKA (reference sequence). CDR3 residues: CSARPREASYNEQFF. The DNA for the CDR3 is TGCAGTGCTAGACCCCGAGAGGCTTCCTACAATGAGCAGTTCTTC.

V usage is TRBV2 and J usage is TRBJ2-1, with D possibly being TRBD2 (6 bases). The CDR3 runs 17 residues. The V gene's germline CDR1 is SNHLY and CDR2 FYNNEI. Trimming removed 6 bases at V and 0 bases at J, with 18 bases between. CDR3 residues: CASSPLGAGSSYNEQFF. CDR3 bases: TGTGCCAGCAGCCCCCTAGGGGCGGGAAGCTCCTACAATGAGCAGTTCTTC.

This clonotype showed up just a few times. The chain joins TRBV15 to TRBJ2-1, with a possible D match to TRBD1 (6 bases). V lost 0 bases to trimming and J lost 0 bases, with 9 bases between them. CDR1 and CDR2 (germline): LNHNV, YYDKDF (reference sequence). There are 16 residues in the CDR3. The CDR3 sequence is CATSRDIQGSYNEQFF. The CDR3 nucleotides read TGTGCCACCAGCAGAGATATACAGGGCTCCTACAATGAGCAGTTCTTC. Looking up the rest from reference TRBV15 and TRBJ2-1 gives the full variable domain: DAMVIQNPRYQVTQFGKPVTLSCSQTLNHNVMYWYQQKSSQAPKLLFHYYDKDFNNEADTPDNFQSRRPNTSFCFLDIRSPGLGDTAMYLCATSRDIQGSYNEQFFGPGTRLTVL.

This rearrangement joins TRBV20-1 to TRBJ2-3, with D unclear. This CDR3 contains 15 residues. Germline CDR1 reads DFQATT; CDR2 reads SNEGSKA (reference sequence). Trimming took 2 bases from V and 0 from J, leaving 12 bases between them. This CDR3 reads CSARSSGTSTDTQYF. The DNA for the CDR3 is TGCAGTGCTAGAAGTAGTGGAACAAGCACAGATACGCAGTATTTT.

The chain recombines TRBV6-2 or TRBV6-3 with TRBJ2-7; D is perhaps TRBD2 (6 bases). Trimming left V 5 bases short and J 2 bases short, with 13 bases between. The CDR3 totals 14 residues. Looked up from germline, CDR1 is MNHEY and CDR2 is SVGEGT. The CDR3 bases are TGTGCCAGCAGTACAGGATGGGGGGCCTACGAGCAGTACTTC. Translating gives CASSTGWGAYEQYF.

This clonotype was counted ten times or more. The CDR3 spells CASSLDPYEQYF. The DNA for the CDR3 is TGTGCCAGCAGCTTAGATCCCTACGAGCAGTACTTC. The chain uses TRBV7-9 and TRBJ2-7; no firm D call. Germline CDR1 reads SEHNR; CDR2 reads FQNEAQ (reference sequence). The CDR3 consists of 12 residues. V was cut by 1 base and J by 2 bases, with 3 bases left in between.

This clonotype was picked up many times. The chain's CDR3 is CASSRDRVPTRYEQYF. DNA for the CDR3: TGTGCCAGCAGCCGGGACAGGGTACCTACGAGATACGAGCAGTACTTC. The chain has TRBV28 and TRBJ2-7, with 9 nucleotides matching TRBD1. V shed 6 bases, J shed 4 bases, and the junction held 13 bases outside the gene matches. The CDR3 contains 16 residues. Germline-derived CDR1 and CDR2 are MDHEN and SYDVKM.

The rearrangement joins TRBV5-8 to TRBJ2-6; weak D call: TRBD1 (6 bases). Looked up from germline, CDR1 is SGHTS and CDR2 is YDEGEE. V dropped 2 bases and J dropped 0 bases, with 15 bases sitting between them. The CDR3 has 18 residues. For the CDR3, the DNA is TGTGCCAGCAGCTTCGGGTACAGGGTTAACTCTGGGGCCAACGTCCTGACTTTC. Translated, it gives CASSFGYRVNSGANVLTF.